This TCR beta chain was found in a study of control samples from healthy donors and cancer patients. Data came from immunoSEQ multiplex PCR; TCRdb stores just in-frame clones and leaves some out. The sample yields some 170,000 clones, 96% seen once. Germline V CDR1 and CDR2: KGHDR, SFDVKD. CDR3 size: 15 residues. The ends were cut back, 2 bases at V and 4 bases at J, with 12 bases in the middle. The source of this sequence is a young woman in good health. What was sequenced was blood. V gene TRBV24-1 combines with J gene TRBJ2-3, with D maybe TRBD2 (5 bases). CDR3 DNA: TGTGCCACCAGTGATTGGGGAGACCCCGCAGATACGCAGTATTTT. Its protein product is CATSDWGDPADTQYF.